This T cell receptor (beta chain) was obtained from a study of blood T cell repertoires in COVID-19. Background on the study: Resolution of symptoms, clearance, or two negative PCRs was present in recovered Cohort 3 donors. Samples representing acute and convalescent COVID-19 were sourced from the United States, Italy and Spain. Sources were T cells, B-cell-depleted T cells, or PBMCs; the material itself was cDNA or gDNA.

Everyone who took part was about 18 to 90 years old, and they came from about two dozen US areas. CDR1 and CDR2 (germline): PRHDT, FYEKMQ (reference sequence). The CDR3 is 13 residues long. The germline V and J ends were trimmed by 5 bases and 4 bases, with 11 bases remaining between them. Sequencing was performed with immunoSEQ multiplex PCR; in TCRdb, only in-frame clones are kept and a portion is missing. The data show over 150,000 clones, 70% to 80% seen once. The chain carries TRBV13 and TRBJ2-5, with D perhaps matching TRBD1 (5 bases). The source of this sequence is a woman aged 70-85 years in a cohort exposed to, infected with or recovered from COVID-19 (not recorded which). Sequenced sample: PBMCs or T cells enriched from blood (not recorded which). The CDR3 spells CASSRQMGETQYF. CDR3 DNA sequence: TGTGCCAGCAGCCGACAGATGGGAGAGACCCAGTACTTC.